The sequence of this T cell receptor beta chain was determined in a study of blood T cell repertoires in COVID-19. Measured with immunoSEQ multiplex PCR; TCRdb has only the in-frame clones, and not every one. The table shows 150,000 to 200,000 clones, with more than 85% occurring only once. This CDR3 comprises 17 residues. CDR1 is LNHNV, CDR2 YYDKDF, per germline (reference sequence). J gave up 4 bases and V 0 bases, and 9 bases lay outside the gene matches. Sequenced sample: peripheral blood. The chain uses TRBV15 and TRBJ1-5; 7 bases line up with TRBD1. The origin of this receptor is a woman at least 80 years old in a cohort sampled during active or convalescent COVID-19. The CDR3 protein is CATSRERLGDSNQPQHF. DNA of the CDR3: TGTGCCACCAGCAGAGAACGTTTAGGGGACAGTAATCAGCCCCAGCATTTT.